This T cell receptor beta chain was sequenced during a study of CD8+ T cells in alopecia areata. General study points: Scalp sample data also include resident alphabeta T cells from normal skin. Possibly as an HLA-related effect, TCR sharing across patients appeared less clear than in mice.

After isolation, RNA underwent reverse transcription to generate cDNA as the sequencing template. The data were produced by immunoSEQ multiplex PCR, yet TCRdb's version contains in-frame clones alone and is incomplete. The table shows fewer than 100,000 clones, with roughly three fifths occurring only once. Specified treatment: oral pan-JAK inhibitor, 5-10 mg twice daily. About this clone: Antigen specificity is unknown.

The CDR3 runs 13 residues. V was clipped by 5 bases and J by 3 bases; unmatched bases: 4. Germline lookup yields CDR1 SEHNR and CDR2 FQNEAQ (reference sequence). The sequencing here drew on CD8+ T cells sorted from blood, taken at week 4, from a patient treated with tofacitinib. The rearrangement uses TRBV7-9 and TRBJ2-7, with 7 bases fitting TRBD1. The origin of this receptor is a human donor with alopecia areata. The CDR3 sequence: CASSPTGFYEQYF. For the CDR3, the DNA is TGTGCCAGCAGCCCGACAGGGTTCTACGAGCAGTACTTC.